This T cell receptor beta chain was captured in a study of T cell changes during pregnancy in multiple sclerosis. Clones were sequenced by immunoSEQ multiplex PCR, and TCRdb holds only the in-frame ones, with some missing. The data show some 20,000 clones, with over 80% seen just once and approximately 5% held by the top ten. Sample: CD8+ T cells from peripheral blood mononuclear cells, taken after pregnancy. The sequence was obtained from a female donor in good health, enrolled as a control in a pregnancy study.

In DNA form, the CDR3 reads TGTGCCAGCAGAATCAGGGGGCGAGGTGAAAAACTGTTTTTT. It encodes CASRIRGRGEKLFF. The chain recombines TRBV14 with TRBJ1-4, with 8 bases matching TRBD1. Germline V CDR1 and CDR2: SGHDN, FVKESK. This CDR3 has 14 residues. The V segment lost 6 bases and the J segment 7 bases; nucleotides outside the gene matches: 7. Full variable domain (rest looked up from reference TRBV14 and TRBJ1-4): EAGVTQFPSHSVIEKGQTVTLRCDPISGHDNLYWYRRVMGKEIKFLLHFVKESKQDESGMPNNRFLAERTGGTYSTLKVQPAELEDSGVYFCASRIRGRGEKLFFGSGTQLSVL.